A single sample gave rise to the 18 T cell receptor beta chains below, sequenced in a study of T cell responses to AZD1222 COVID-19 vaccine. The repertoire was sequenced with immunoSEQ multiplex PCR; TCRdb's copy has only in-frame clones and lacks some. The sample shows approximately 89,000 clones, nearly 90% of them seen only once. Source: peripheral blood, taken on day 0 of AZD1222 vaccination. Source of these receptors: an adult in good health.

This sequence joins TRBV2 and TRBJ2-1, with 10 bases fitting TRBD2. The CDR3 consists of 15 residues. From germline, CDR1 is SNHLY and CDR2 FYNNEI. The junction had 9 bases not matched to a gene; V was cut back by 4 bases and J by 9 bases. The CDR3 region is CASSVIAGGRGEQFF. The CDR3 DNA reads as TGTGCCAGCAGTGTTATAGCGGGGGGCCGGGGTGAGCAGTTCTTC.

The chain is built from TRBV30 and TRBJ2-3; D remains ambiguous. Trimming pared 0 bases from V and 10 bases from J, leaving 11 bases between. The length of the CDR3 is 12 residues. The germline V gene encodes CDR1 GTSNPN and CDR2 SVGIG (reference sequence). The CDR3 DNA follows: TGTGCCTGGAGTGTTAACCGTGAGGCGCAGTATTTT. Encoded protein: CAWSVNREAQYF. Complete variable domain (other parts from reference TRBV30 and TRBJ2-3): SQTIHQWPATLVQPVGSPLSLECTVEGTSNPNLYWYRQAAGRGLQLLFYSVGIGQISSEVPQNLSASRPQDRQFILSSKKLLLSDSGFYLCAWSVNREAQYFGPGTRLTVL.

The chain couples TRBV6-5 to TRBJ2-3; maybe TRBD1 (6 bases). Deletions cut 5 bases from V and 0 bases from J, with 12 bases between. The CDR3 length is 15 residues. Germline V gene sequence: CDR1 MNHEY, CDR2 SVGAGI. The CDR3 DNA reads as TGTGCCAGCAGTACCGGACAGTTTAGCACAGATACGCAGTATTTT. Its protein is CASSTGQFSTDTQYF.

V is TRBV4-2 and J is TRBJ2-2; TRBD1 or TRBD2 may be the D gene (6 bases each). The CDR3 sequence is 16 residues long. Looked up from germline, CDR1 is LGHNA and CDR2 is YNFKEQ. Trimming pared 0 bases from V and 4 bases from J, leaving 12 bases between. The CDR3 is CASSQDTGAGTGELFF. The DNA of the CDR3 is TGTGCCAGCAGCCAAGACACGGGGGCGGGCACCGGGGAGCTGTTTTTT.

The chain couples TRBV28 to TRBJ1-5; no reliable D call. In germline, CDR1 is MDHEN, CDR2 SYDVKM. The ends were cut back, 2 bases at V and 6 bases at J, with 14 bases in the middle. The CDR3 sequence is 15 residues long. This chain's CDR3 is CASSLGRQVPQPQHF. The DNA of the CDR3 is TGTGCCAGCAGTTTAGGAAGGCAGGTCCCTCAGCCCCAGCATTTT.

The chain is built from TRBV5-5 and TRBJ2-6, with D maybe TRBD2 (5 bases). Germline V gene data show CDR1 as SGHKS and CDR2 as YYEKEE (reference sequence). V was pared by 2 bases and J by 0 bases, with 15 bases between. This CDR3 comprises 18 residues. The CDR3 sequence: CASSFFSGHASGANVLTF. The DNA of the CDR3 is TGTGCCAGCAGCTTTTTCAGCGGCCACGCCTCTGGGGCCAACGTCCTGACTTTC.

The rearrangement uses TRBV7-2 and TRBJ2-7; 8 bases agree with TRBD1. CDR3 length: 15 amino acids. CDR1 and CDR2 from the germline V gene are SGHTA and FQGNSA. V lost 6 bases to trimming and J lost 2 bases; unmatched junction nucleotides: 9. In DNA, the CDR3 is TGTGCCAGCAGGAACAACGGACAGGGCCCCTACGAGCAGTACTTC. Amino acids: CASRNNGQGPYEQYF.

The V gene is TRBV5-6, the J gene TRBJ1-5; 7 nucleotides align to TRBD1. CDR1 is SGHDT, CDR2 YYEEEE, per germline. The CDR3 loop spans 17 amino acids. Trimming removed 1 base from V and 6 bases from J; junction bases left unmatched: 13. The CDR3 bases are TGTGCCAGCAGCTTGAGGACAGGATCAGTGTCTGGTCAGCCCCAGCATTTT. This translates into CASSLRTGSVSGQPQHF.

The rearrangement uses TRBV7-9 and TRBJ1-1; 7 bases are shared with TRBD1. Germline-derived CDR1 and CDR2 are SEHNR and FQNEAQ (reference sequence). The junction had 2 bases not matched to a gene; V was cut back by 3 bases and J by 1 base. The CDR3 is made up of 14 amino acids. CDR3 residues: CASSFQGGNTEAFF. CDR3 DNA: TGTGCCAGCAGCTTCCAGGGGGGGAACACTGAAGCTTTCTTT.

In nucleotides, the CDR3 is TGTGCCAGCAGCTGGGCTTTCAGGGGACAAATCGGGGAGCTGTTTTTT. Its translation is CASSWAFRGQIGELFF. J is TRBJ2-2 and V is TRBV5-6; D possibly corresponds to TRBD1 (6 bases). This CDR3 spans 16 amino acids. The germline V gene encodes CDR1 SGHDT and CDR2 YYEEEE. V was clipped by 3 bases and J by 7 bases, with 19 bases between them.

V and J are TRBV5-1 and TRBJ1-6; D remains ambiguous. The CDR3 sequence is 13 residues long. V was pared by 0 bases and J by 11 bases, with 9 bases between. Germline-derived CDR1 and CDR2 are SGHRS and YFSETQ. The CDR3, as DNA: TGCGCCAGCAGCTTGGAGGGTATCGCACCCCTCCACTTT. It is translated as CASSLEGIAPLHF.

The chain is built from TRBV6-1 and TRBJ1-3, with TRBD1 matching over 7 bases. With V trimmed by 7 bases and J by 1 base, 10 bases remained unmatched. Germline V lookup: CDR1 MNHNS, CDR2 SASEGT. This CDR3 contains 16 residues. The CDR3 spells CASTQARGDSGNTIYF. Here the CDR3 DNA reads TGTGCCAGCACTCAAGCCAGGGGGGATTCTGGAAACACCATATATTTT.

The rearrangement joins TRBV19 to TRBJ1-1; 7 bases align to TRBD1. V lost 6 bases, J lost 0 bases, and 1 base stayed unmatched. The CDR3 sequence is 13 residues long. Germline V CDR1 and CDR2: LNHDA, SQIVND (reference sequence). In DNA form, the CDR3 reads TGTGCCAGTAGGACAGGGATGAACACTGAAGCTTTCTTT. Its translation is CASRTGMNTEAFF.

This chain uses TRBV4-1 with TRBJ1-4; D call uncertain. Trimming took 3 bases from V and 5 from J, leaving 10 bases between them. This CDR3 comprises 14 residues. CDR1 and CDR2 from the germline V gene are MGHRA and YSYEKL. CDR3 in amino acids: CASSQVLRNEKLFF. The CDR3 coding sequence is TGCGCCAGCAGCCAGGTACTGAGAAATGAAAAACTGTTTTTT.

The chain has TRBV5-4 and TRBJ1-1; D is possibly TRBD1 (6 bases). The CDR3 is 15 residues long. Germline CDR1 reads SGHNT; CDR2 reads YYREEE (reference sequence). Trimming took 0 bases from V and 0 from J, leaving 9 bases between them. This CDR3 is CASSLGQGMNTEAFF. The DNA of the CDR3 is TGTGCCAGCAGCTTGGGGCAGGGGATGAACACTGAAGCTTTCTTT.

The rearrangement uses TRBV5-4 and TRBJ2-7; 7 bases line up with TRBD2. This CDR3 region has 13 residues. Germline V gives CDR1 SGHNT, CDR2 YYREEE (reference sequence). Trimming at V came to 4 bases and at J to 6 bases, leaving 7 bases not matched to a gene. The chain's CDR3 is CASSPRGGVEQYF. The CDR3 DNA reads as TGTGCCAGCAGCCCGCGTGGGGGGGTCGAGCAGTACTTC. The full variable domain, its missing parts supplied by reference TRBV5-4 and TRBJ2-7, is ETGVTQSPTHLIKTRGQQVTLRCSSQSGHNTVSWYQQALGQGPQFIFQYYREEENGRGNFPPRFSGLQFPNYSSELNVNALELDDSALYLCASSPRGGVEQYFGPGTRLTVT.

This clone was observed a handful of times. The J gene is TRBJ1-1, the V gene TRBV12-1; TRBD1 is the table's D call, not checked against the DNA. TRBV12-1 is a pseudogene locus. This CDR3 comprises 16 residues. The CDR3 reads CASSFDRGHEDTEAFF. In DNA, the CDR3 is TGTGCCAGCAGCTTTGACAGGGGGCACGAGGACACTGAAGCTTTCTTT.

Concerning this clone itself: At one end the junction does not follow the germline gene, possibly because of a read error. This sequence joins TRBV11-2 and TRBJ2-1; D is undetermined. The germline V gene has CDR1 SGHAT and CDR2 FQNNGV. The CDR3 extends over 11 amino acids. CDR3 DNA: TGTTCCAGCAGCGCTACTAATGAGCAGTTCTTC. Amino acid sequence: CSSSATNEQFF.